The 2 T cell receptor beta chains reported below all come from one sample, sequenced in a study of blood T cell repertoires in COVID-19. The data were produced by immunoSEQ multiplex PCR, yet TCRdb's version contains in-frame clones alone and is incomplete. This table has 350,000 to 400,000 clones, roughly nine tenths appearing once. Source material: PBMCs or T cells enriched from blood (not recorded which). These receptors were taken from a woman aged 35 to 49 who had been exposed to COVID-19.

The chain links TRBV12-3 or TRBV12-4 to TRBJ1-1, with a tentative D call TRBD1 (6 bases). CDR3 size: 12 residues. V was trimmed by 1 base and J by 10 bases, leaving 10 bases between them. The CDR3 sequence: CASSLGRGGAFF. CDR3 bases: TGTGCCAGCAGTTTAGGGAGAGGGGGAGCTTTCTTT.

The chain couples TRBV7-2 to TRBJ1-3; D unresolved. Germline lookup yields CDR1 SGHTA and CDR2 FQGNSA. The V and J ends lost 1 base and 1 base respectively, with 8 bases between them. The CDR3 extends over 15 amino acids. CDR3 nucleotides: TGTGCCAGCAGCTTAGTACAGTCTTCTGGAAACACCATATATTTT. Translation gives CASSLVQSSGNTIYF.